One sample yielded the 21 T cell receptor beta chains listed below, sequenced in a study of identical twins. TCRdb recomputed calls from the 5' RACE reads with MiXCR, one row per CDR3 protein. The sample lists 700,000 to 950,000 distinct CDR3 sequences, 9% to 15% seen once, with under 2% in the top ten. These sequences were also reported in another study, on yellow fever vaccine responses in identical twins.

The specimen sequenced was PBMCs. The receptors here all came from a woman between 18 and 29 years old in good health.

This clonotype showed up just a few times. The chain combines TRBV12-3 or TRBV12-4 with TRBJ2-5; D call uncertain. The CDR3 is 15 residues long. V lost 3 bases and J lost 2, with 13 bases in between. This CDR3 reads CASSFSYGQQETQYF. For the CDR3, the DNA is TGTGCCAGCAGTTTTAGTTACGGCCAGCAAGAGACCCAGTACTTC.

The rearrangement uses TRBV15 and TRBJ1-2, with D possibly being TRBD1 (5 bases). The CDR3 has 14 residues. The V gene lost 7 bases and the J gene lost 0 bases, with 12 bases spanning the gap. Germline V CDR1 and CDR2: LNHNV, YYDKDF (reference sequence). The CDR3 protein is CATTTDRANYGYTF. The CDR3 nucleotides read TGTGCCACCACCACAGACAGAGCTAACTATGGCTACACCTTC.

There are a few counts of this clonotype. The chain joins TRBV12-3 or TRBV12-4 to TRBJ1-4; 10 bases match TRBD1. The CDR3 is 15 amino acids. V dropped 5 bases and J dropped 5; count of bases not matched to a gene: 5. CDR3 protein: CASSETDRGNEKLFF. CDR3 nucleotide sequence: TGTGCCAGCAGTGAAACGGACAGGGGGAATGAAAAACTGTTTTTT.

V is TRBV20-1 and J is TRBJ1-1; D is unresolved. Deletions cut 3 bases from V and 1 base from J, with 9 bases between. Germline V lookup: CDR1 DFQATT, CDR2 SNEGSKA (reference sequence). This CDR3 is built from 13 residues. CDR3 loop: CSASRSGNTEAFF. The DNA for the CDR3 is TGCAGTGCTAGTAGGTCGGGGAACACTGAAGCTTTCTTT.

This clonotype has a handful of counts. This chain's CDR3 is CATSRDWNRGKSYEQYV. The DNA of the CDR3 is TGTGCCACCAGCAGAGATTGGAACAGGGGCAAGTCCTACGAGCAGTACGTC. The chain is built from TRBV15 and TRBJ2-7; 7 bases agree with TRBD1. The germline CDR1 and CDR2 sequences are LNHNV and YYDKDF (reference sequence). This CDR3 is 17 amino acids long. V shed 0 bases, J shed 1 base, and the junction held 9 bases outside the gene matches.

The chain employs TRBV15 and TRBJ2-2; 13 bases are a match to TRBD2. J lost 6 bases, V lost 0 bases, and 4 bases had no gene match. The V gene's germline CDR1 is LNHNV and CDR2 YYDKDF (reference sequence). This CDR3 has 17 residues. CDR3 amino acids: CATSRDRTSGRAGELFF. The CDR3 bases are TGTGCCACCAGCAGAGATCGGACTAGCGGGAGAGCCGGGGAGCTGTTTTTT.

In its sample, this clonotype was seen a few times. V and J are TRBV20-1 and TRBJ2-3; TRBD2 aligns across 8 bases. Germline loops: CDR1 DFQATT, CDR2 SNEGSKA (reference sequence). This CDR3 is built from 15 residues. V lost 0 bases, J lost 4 bases, and 6 bases stayed unmatched. CDR3 residues: CSARDWAGGPDTQYF. DNA of the CDR3: TGCAGTGCTAGAGATTGGGCGGGAGGCCCAGATACGCAGTATTTT.

This clonotype was observed a handful of times. The genes are TRBV2 and TRBJ2-3; 8 bases map to TRBD2. The CDR3 runs to 16 residues. The junction had 9 bases not matched to a gene; V was cut back by 5 bases and J by 2 bases. Per the germline V gene, CDR1 is SNHLY and CDR2 is FYNNEI. The CDR3 loop is CASSSVPGLDTDTQYF. The CDR3 DNA is TGTGCCAGCAGTTCAGTTCCGGGACTAGACACAGATACGCAGTATTTT.

There are a few counts of this clonotype. The V gene is TRBV29-1, the J gene TRBJ2-2; D ambiguous. Germline CDR1 SQVTM, CDR2 ANQGSEA. The length of the CDR3 is 13 residues. Deletions cut 4 bases from V and 3 bases from J, with 9 bases between. The CDR3 DNA is TGCAGCGTTGGCAGAGAATACACCGGGGAGCTGTTTTTT. Protein sequence: CSVGREYTGELFF.

The CDR3 sequence: CASSRGQGGLNTEAFF. The DNA of the CDR3 is TGTGCCAGCAGCCGCGGGCAGGGAGGATTGAACACTGAAGCTTTCTTT. The chain employs TRBV3-1 and TRBJ1-1, with D tentatively TRBD1 (5 bases). The germline V gene has CDR1 LGHDT and CDR2 YNNKEL (reference sequence). There are 16 residues in the CDR3. V was trimmed by 4 bases and J by 0 bases, leaving 15 bases between them.

The chain joins TRBV7-9 to TRBJ2-5; 8 bases align to TRBD1. This CDR3 comprises 16 residues. Germline trimming cut 1 base from V and 6 bases from J; bases unmatched to any gene: 10. Germline V gene lookup returns CDR1 SEHNR and CDR2 FQNEAQ (reference sequence). In DNA form, the CDR3 reads TGTGCCAGCAGCTTAGGCGTGCAGGGGGCAAGAAAGACCCAGTACTTC. It is translated as CASSLGVQGARKTQYF.

The genes are TRBV10-3 and TRBJ2-7; D might be TRBD1 (6 bases). Germline V CDR1 and CDR2: ENHRY, SYGVKD. V gave up 3 bases and J gave up 1 base, with 10 bases separating them. This CDR3 spans 14 amino acids. In DNA form, the CDR3 reads TGTGCCATCAGTGAAAACAGGGATTCCTACGAGCAGTACTTC. It is translated as CAISENRDSYEQYF.

V usage is TRBV24-1 and J usage is TRBJ2-1; D is possibly TRBD1 or TRBD2 (6 bases each). The CDR3 sequence is 16 residues long. Trimming took 1 base from V and 3 from J, leaving 12 bases between them. The germline gives CDR1 KGHDR, CDR2 SFDVKD. The CDR3 nucleotides are TGTGCCACCAGTGATTTAACCGGGGGCCTCTACAATGAGCAGTTCTTC. Translation gives CATSDLTGGLYNEQFF.

This rearrangement joins TRBV12-3 or TRBV12-4 to TRBJ1-4, with D possibly being TRBD1 (5 bases). Trimming left V 5 bases short and J 7 bases short, with 23 bases between. The CDR3 has 17 residues. Written as DNA, the CDR3 is TGTGCCAGCAGTACGGGGGGGTTCGACGGCCTGACTGAAAAACTGTTTTTT. Translation: CASSTGGFDGLTEKLFF.

The rearrangement links TRBV28 to TRBJ1-6; D is ambiguous. V lost 6 bases and J 10 bases, leaving 7 bases between the germline ends. The CDR3 is made up of 11 amino acids. Germline V gene sequence: CDR1 MDHEN, CDR2 SYDVKM. The CDR3 DNA sequence: TGTGCCAGCAGCCGCTTGTCACCCCTCCACTTT. It yields the protein CASSRLSPLHF.

This clonotype was observed a few times. CDR3 in DNA: TGTGCCAGCAGCTACGGGACAACCAAAAACATTCAGTACTTC. Translating gives CASSYGTTKNIQYF. The V call is TRBV7-8, the J call TRBJ2-4; perhaps TRBD1 as D (6 bases). The CDR3 contains 14 residues. Trimming left V 4 bases short and J 2 bases short, with 9 bases between. The germline V gene encodes CDR1 SGHVS and CDR2 FQNEAQ.

This chain links TRBV5-1 with TRBJ2-2, with D perhaps TRBD2 (5 bases). Germline V CDR1 and CDR2: SGHRS, YFSETQ. CDR3 length: 16 amino acids. The V gene lost 4 bases and the J gene lost 2 bases, with 15 bases spanning the gap. This chain's CDR3 is CASSPESGINTGELFF. The CDR3 nucleotides are TGCGCCAGCAGCCCGGAGTCGGGAATCAACACCGGGGAGCTGTTTTTT. The whole variable domain, filled in from reference TRBV5-1 and TRBJ2-2, reads KAGVTQTPRYLIKTRGQQVTLSCSPISGHRSVSWYQQTPGQGLQFLFEYFSETQRNKGNFPGRFSGRQFSNSRSEMNVSTLELGDSALYLCASSPESGINTGELFFGEGSRLTVL.

With respect to this clonotype: A much larger clone lies one base from this, so it may be a read error. The chain employs TRBV3-1 and TRBJ2-1, with D possibly TRBD1 on 6 matching bases. CDR1 and CDR2 from the germline V gene are LGHDT and YNNKEL (reference sequence). This CDR3 is 15 amino acids long. The CDR3 loop is CATSQLIVNRDEQFF. The CDR3 coding sequence is TGTGCCACCAGCCAATTGATCGTAAACAGGGATGAGCAGTTCTTC.

This chain connects TRBV3-1 to TRBJ1-2, with D uncertain. CDR1 is LGHDT, CDR2 YNNKEL, per germline (reference sequence). The CDR3 spans 14 residues. Trimming took 4 bases from V and 4 from J, leaving 13 bases between them. In DNA form, the CDR3 reads TGTGCCAGCAGCCTTGGGAGTGGTGGCTATGGCTACACCTTC. Protein sequence: CASSLGSGGYGYTF.

The table lists this clonotype with a few counts. The chain combines TRBV5-1 with TRBJ1-1; D perhaps matches TRBD1 (5 bases). Germline CDR1 reads SGHRS; CDR2 reads YFSETQ. V was trimmed by 2 bases and J by 1 base, leaving 9 bases between them. There are 14 residues in the CDR3. The chain's CDR3 is CASSFTGRNTEAFF. The DNA for the CDR3 is TGCGCCAGCAGCTTTACAGGAAGGAACACTGAAGCTTTCTTT.

In this sample, this clonotype turned up a few times. The CDR3 sequence: CASSPHDRGQETQYF. Here the CDR3 DNA reads TGTGCCAGCAGCCCCCATGACAGGGGACAAGAGACCCAGTACTTC. The chain recombines TRBV13 with TRBJ2-5; 8 bases are shared with TRBD1. The ends lost 5 bases at V and 2 bases at J; junction bases unmatched: 7. Germline loops: CDR1 PRHDT, CDR2 FYEKMQ (reference sequence). CDR3 size: 15 residues.